The rows below give T cell receptor beta chains drawn from one sample of a study of blood T cell repertoires in COVID-19. The table came from immunoSEQ multiplex PCR; TCRdb's copy has only in-frame clones and leaves some out. This sample carries 50,000 to 80,000 clones, around 83% of them seen once, and the ten largest clones take just under 7%. Sequencing used peripheral blood. The source of these receptors is a man over 45 with active COVID-19. Each CDR3 is given with its conserved first and last residue. The D gene is left open where the match is weak. Clone size appears in some rows only: once, few, many, or a class for an expanded clone.

TRBV6-5	.	TRBJ2-3	.	TGTGCCAGCAGTTACTCCCCCCGTTCTAGCACAGATACGCAGTATTTT	CASSYSPRSSTDTQYF
TRBV14	TRBD1	TRBJ2-1	.	TGTGCCAGCGGACAGGGCTACAATGAGCAGTTCTTC	CASGQGYNEQFF
TRBV5-1	.	TRBJ2-1	.	TGCGCCAGCAGCTTGGCGAGGAACTACAATGAGCAGTTCTTC	CASSLARNYNEQFF
TRBV24-1	TRBD2	TRBJ2-2	.	TGTGCCACCAGTGATCCGTCTAGCGGGGACACCGGGGAGCTGTTTTTT	CATSDPSSGDTGELFF
TRBV24-1	TRBD2	TRBJ2-3	.	TGTGCCACTCGCGGGACTAGCGTGTCAGATACGCAGTATTTT	CATRGTSVSDTQYF
TRBV7-9	.	TRBJ1-2	.	TGTGCCAGCAGCCCCGTGGTGGGCCACGACGGCTACACCTTC	CASSPVVGHDGYTF
TRBV10-3	TRBD2	TRBJ2-3	.	TGTGCCATGTCTTGGACTAGCGGGGGCACAGATACGCAGTATTTT	CAMSWTSGGTDTQYF
TRBV20-1	.	TRBJ1-1	.	TGCAGTGCGAGCTACGGGGGTCGTACTTTCTTT	CSASYGGRTFF
TRBV5-4	TRBD2	TRBJ2-3	.	TGTGCCAGCAGCTCGGGACTAGCGGGGGGCCCTAGCACAGATACGCAGTATTTT	CASSSGLAGGPSTDTQYF
TRBV14	TRBD2	TRBJ2-1	.	TGTGCCAGCAGCCAAGATCGACGGACTAGCGGATACAATGAGCAGTTCTTC	CASSQDRRTSGYNEQFF
TRBV29-1	.	TRBJ2-1	.	TGCAGCGTGCTACAGGGAGGGACCTACAATGAGCAGTTCTTC	CSVLQGGTYNEQFF
TRBV7-2	.	TRBJ2-2	.	TGTGCCAGCAGCCACAGGAACACCGGGGAGCTGTTTTTT	CASSHRNTGELFF
TRBV25-1	TRBD1	TRBJ2-2	.	TGTGCCAGCACCCCCGGGGGGACAGGGACGAACACCGGGGAGCTGTTTTTT	CASTPGGTGTNTGELFF
TRBV3-1/TRBV3-2	.	TRBJ1-3	.	TGTGCCAGCAGCCATTTCTTGGCCAGCACGGGGTTTGGTAACACCATATATTTT	CASSHFLASTGFGNTIYF
TRBV5-1	.	TRBJ2-2	.	TGCGCCAGCAGCTTGCTCGGCGGATCGACCACCGGGGAGCTGTTTTTT	CASSLLGGSTTGELFF
TRBV2	.	TRBJ2-7	few	TGTGCCAGCCGACAGAGCCGATCCTACGAGCAGTACTTC	CASRQSRSYEQYF
TRBV6-6	TRBD1	TRBJ1-5	once	TGTGCCAGCAGGGGGACAGGGGAGGCTCAGCCCCAGCATTTT	CASRGTGEAQPQHF
TRBV7-8	TRBD1	TRBJ1-5	.	TGTGCCAGCAGCTTAGCGCGGACAGGGAGGCGCAATCAGCCCCAGCATTTT	CASSLARTGRRNQPQHF
TRBV19	.	TRBJ1-3	once	TGTGCCAGTAGTTTGGTCAGTGCCTCTGGAAACACCATATATTTT	CASSLVSASGNTIYF
TRBV5-4	TRBD2	TRBJ2-5	.	TGTGCCAGCAGCCCGGCGGGGGTAGGGCAGACCCAGTACTTC	CASSPAGVGQTQYF
TRBV27	TRBD1	TRBJ2-7	few	TGTGCCAGCAAAAGTGGGGACAGGGGCTCCTACGAGCAGTACTTC	CASKSGDRGSYEQYF
TRBV11-2	TRBD2	TRBJ2-1	.	TGTGCCAGCAGCTTAGGACTAGCGGGGGGACCGGATGAGCAGTTCTTC	CASSLGLAGGPDEQFF
TRBV6-1	TRBD1	TRBJ2-5	few	TGTGCCAGCAGTGAGGACAGAATCAGGGGGGAGACCCAGTACTTC	CASSEDRIRGETQYF
TRBV3-1/TRBV3-2	TRBD1	TRBJ1-2	.	TGTGCCAGCAGCCAAAGACAGGGGGGGAATGGCTACACCTTC	CASSQRQGGNGYTF
TRBV4-2	.	TRBJ1-1	.	TGTGCCAGCAGCCAACAACAGACCCTGACAGGCGGGACTGAAGCTTTCTTT	CASSQQQTLTGGTEAFF
TRBV5-1	TRBD1	TRBJ2-2	.	TGCGCCAGCACCCCATGGGCAGGGGGGAACACCGGGGAGCTGTTTTTT	CASTPWAGGNTGELFF
TRBV6-5	TRBD1	TRBJ1-1	.	TGTGCCAGCTGCCCCGGGACAGGCAACACTGAAGCTTTCTTT	CASCPGTGNTEAFF
TRBV19	.	TRBJ1-1	once	TGTGCCAGTAGTAAGTGGCAGGGCAAGACTGAAGCTTTCTTT	CASSKWQGKTEAFF
TRBV27	.	TRBJ2-1	.	TGTGCCAGCAGTTTAATCGCCGGTCGCACCTGGAATGAGCAGTTCTTC	CASSLIAGRTWNEQFF
TRBV5-1	.	TRBJ1-1	.	TGCGCCAGCAGCTTCGGGGATCTGAACACTGAAGCTTTCTTT	CASSFGDLNTEAFF
TRBV7-2	TRBD1	TRBJ1-6	.	TGTGCCAGCAGCTCAGACAGGGTTGGCTCACCCCTCCACTTT	CASSSDRVGSPLHF